This TCR beta chain is from a study of technical replicates of blood from several donors. Profiled with immunoSEQ multiplex PCR; TCRdb holds only in-frame clones, not every one. The profile shows about 87,000 clones, over 90% of them singletons. Germline V lookup: CDR1 SGHTA, CDR2 FQGNSA. The CDR3 loop spans 17 amino acids. Trimming took 3 bases from V and 4 from J, leaving 22 bases between them. The sequenced sample consisted of T cells isolated from PBMCs. The chain has TRBV7-2 and TRBJ2-7, with a weak D call TRBD1 (5 bases). The sequence was obtained from a human donor in good health. The CDR3 is CASSLASGRPVFYEQYF. The DNA for the CDR3 is TGTGCCAGCAGCTTGGCTTCAGGGCGGCCCGTTTTTTACGAGCAGTACTTC.